One sample yielded the 8 T cell receptor beta chains listed below, sequenced in a study of cytomegalovirus exposure and HLA in healthy donors. The PCR was carried out with 60 Vbeta primers and 13 Jbeta primers. TCRdb's table, derived via immunoSEQ multiplex PCR, lists solely in-frame clones and lacks some. Counted here are 130,000 or so clones, around four fifths occurring once; the ten biggest clones make up 4.5% to 5.5%. What was sequenced was PBMCs. Every receptor here comes from a man aged 25-45 years in good health and CMV-seronegative.

This clone was counted a single time. CDR3: CAISAPPGQGPYEQYF. Written as DNA, the CDR3 is TGTGCCATCAGTGCACCTCCGGGACAGGGGCCCTACGAGCAGTACTTC. The chain combines TRBV10-3 with TRBJ2-7; 10 nucleotides align to TRBD1. From germline, CDR1 is ENHRY and CDR2 SYGVKD. V shed 4 bases and J 2 bases; nucleotides not matched to a gene: 8. The CDR3 contains 16 residues.

This clone was counted a few times. The chain uses TRBV2 and TRBJ1-5, with D unclear. V lost 4 bases and J 2 bases, leaving 18 bases between the germline ends. Germline-derived CDR1 and CDR2 are SNHLY and FYNNEI. The CDR3 length is 17 residues. The CDR3 sequence is CASSVREGGYGNQPQHF. Here the CDR3 DNA reads TGTGCCAGCAGTGTTAGAGAGGGAGGCTACGGCAATCAGCCCCAGCATTTT.

The chain links TRBV10-3 to TRBJ1-5; D might be TRBD1 (5 bases). Germline V gene sequence: CDR1 ENHRY, CDR2 SYGVKD. CDR3 length: 15 residues. V lost 0 bases, J lost 7 bases, and 13 bases lay in between. In DNA form, the CDR3 reads TGTGCCATCAGTGAGTCGGGAGGGACGGGGCAGCCCCAGCATTTT. It yields the protein CAISESGGTGQPQHF.

This chain links TRBV5-1 with TRBJ2-5; possible D gene TRBD2, 6 bases. Trimming cost V 1 base and J 7 bases, with 17 bases left between them. This CDR3 spans 15 amino acids. The germline V gene encodes CDR1 SGHRS and CDR2 YFSETQ. The CDR3, as DNA: TGCGCCAGCAGCTTGCAGGGATCCAAGGAGGGGACCCAGTACTTC. Protein: CASSLQGSKEGTQYF.

The gene calls are TRBV19 and TRBJ1-6; D is uncertain. Trimming pared 6 bases from V and 6 bases from J, leaving 12 bases between. CDR1 is LNHDA, CDR2 SQIVND, per germline (reference sequence). This CDR3 spans 14 amino acids. The CDR3 sequence is CASSFRILNSPLHF. In nucleotides, the CDR3 is TGTGCCAGTAGCTTCAGGATTCTTAATTCACCCCTCCACTTT.

The V gene is TRBV29-1, the J gene TRBJ2-5; D gene ambiguous. Trimming cost V 3 bases and J 5 bases, with 10 bases left between them. This CDR3 is 12 amino acids long. CDR1 SQVTM and CDR2 ANQGSEA come from the germline V gene. DNA for the CDR3: TGCAGCGTTGAGAAAGGAGCGGAGACCCAGTACTTC. Its translation is CSVEKGAETQYF.

This clone appeared a few times. The genes are TRBV5-6 and TRBJ1-1; 7 positions agree with TRBD1. Germline-derived CDR1 and CDR2 are SGHDT and YYEEEE. Trimming removed 0 bases from V and 2 bases from J; junction bases left unmatched: 7. The CDR3 is 16 amino acids. CDR3 DNA: TGTGCCAGCAGCTTGGCGAGGAGGGGGCGAAACACTGAAGCTTTCTTT. Its protein is CASSLARRGRNTEAFF.

In regard to this clone: Within the sample, other DNA sequences also encode this same CDR3. The chain uses TRBV15 and TRBJ1-4; D not certain. This CDR3 is 13 amino acids long. CDR1 and CDR2 from the germline V gene are LNHNV and YYDKDF (reference sequence). V was cut by 0 bases and J by 8 bases, with 7 bases left in between. The CDR3, as DNA: TGTGCCACCAGCAGAGATCCTTCCGAAAAACTGTTTTTT. Amino acids: CATSRDPSEKLFF.